A single sample gave rise to the 9 T cell receptor beta chains below, sequenced in a study of blood T cell repertoires in COVID-19. Here immunoSEQ multiplex PCR was the method, and the copy in TCRdb shows in-frame clones only, minus some. The sample lists around 130,000 clones, around nine tenths occurring once. Sequencing input: peripheral blood. The receptors shown here come from a man in his fifties with active COVID-19.

V is TRBV18 and J is TRBJ2-7; D call uncertain. V gave up 0 bases and J gave up 2 bases, with 5 bases separating them. This CDR3 has 13 amino acids. From germline, CDR1 is KGHSH and CDR2 LQKENI. The chain's CDR3 is CASSPPATYEQYF. In DNA, the CDR3 is TGTGCCAGCTCACCACCAGCTACCTACGAGCAGTACTTC.

The rearrangement joins TRBV6-5 to TRBJ2-1; 7 bases are a match to TRBD1. This CDR3 has 14 amino acids. Looked up from germline, CDR1 is MNHEY and CDR2 is SVGAGI. V trimming: 7 bases; J trimming: 9 bases; junction bases outside the gene matches: 12. This chain's CDR3 is CASKGARQRGEQFF. CDR3 DNA: TGTGCCAGCAAGGGGGCCCGACAACGCGGTGAGCAGTTCTTC.

The J gene is TRBJ2-1, the V gene TRBV5-1, with 10 bases that match TRBD1. The V gene end was trimmed by 2 bases and the J gene end by 6 bases; junction bases not matched to a gene: 5. The CDR3 consists of 15 residues. CDR1 is SGHRS and CDR2 is YFSETQ in the germline V gene. CDR3: CASSLEGQGVNEQFF. The CDR3 coding sequence is TGCGCCAGCAGCTTAGAAGGACAGGGGGTCAATGAGCAGTTCTTC.

The chain is built from TRBV5-6 and TRBJ2-3, with D perhaps TRBD1 (6 bases). Germline V lookup: CDR1 SGHDT, CDR2 YYEEEE. The CDR3 sequence is 14 residues long. Trimming shortened V by 3 bases and J by 3 bases, and 11 bases separated the two germline ends. Here the CDR3 reads CASSSGHQTDTQYF. In DNA form, the CDR3 reads TGTGCCAGCAGCTCGGGACACCAGACAGATACGCAGTATTTT.

This clone was found once. The chain recombines TRBV25-1 with TRBJ1-1, with D uncertain. Trimming stripped 5 bases from V and 6 bases from J, with 13 bases between. In germline, CDR1 is MGHDK, CDR2 SYGVNS. This CDR3 region has 13 residues. As DNA, the CDR3 is TGTGCCAGCAGTCACGGTCCAACCTCTGAAGCTTTCTTT. Protein: CASSHGPTSEAFF.

The chain has TRBV11-3 and TRBJ2-2, with D perhaps TRBD1 (6 bases). Trimming stripped 5 bases from V and 7 bases from J, with 17 bases between. Germline CDR1 is SGHNT and CDR2 is YENEEA. The length of the CDR3 is 15 residues. Here the CDR3 reads CASSAHRVSGGELFF. The CDR3 region has the DNA TGTGCCAGCAGCGCCCACAGGGTCTCGGGCGGGGAGCTGTTTTTT.

The gene calls are TRBV29-1 and TRBJ2-7; tentative D call: TRBD2 (5 bases). This CDR3 is 11 amino acids long. V was pared by 6 bases and J by 9 bases, with 15 bases between. CDR1 is SQVTM and CDR2 is ANQGSEA in the germline V gene. The DNA of the CDR3 is TGCAGCGTAACTATCCTAGCTGTGCAGTACTTC. Translated: CSVTILAVQYF.

V is TRBV5-8 and J is TRBJ1-2; tentative D call: TRBD1 (5 bases). The CDR3 has 15 residues. The V and J ends lost 1 base and 7 bases respectively, with 17 bases between them. CDR1 is SGHTS and CDR2 is YDEGEE in the germline V gene. CDR3 DNA sequence: TGTGCCAGCAGCTTGCAAACAGGAACGATGGCTGGCTACACCTTC. Its translation: CASSLQTGTMAGYTF.

The genes are TRBV5-1 and TRBJ2-2, with 11 bases that match TRBD1. Losses at the gene ends were 4 bases for V and 5 bases for J; bases not matched to a gene: 7. The CDR3 consists of 16 residues. Germline CDR1 is SGHRS and CDR2 is YFSETQ. The CDR3 spells CASSTGQGAGTGELFF. CDR3 nucleotide sequence: TGCGCCAGCAGCACCGGACAGGGGGCTGGGACCGGGGAGCTGTTTTTT.